These 18 T cell receptor beta chains were all obtained from the same sample, sequenced in a study of blood T cell repertoires in COVID-19. The repertoire was sequenced with immunoSEQ multiplex PCR; TCRdb's copy has only in-frame clones and lacks some. The sample has roughly 250,000 clones, roughly 87% seen once. Source material: peripheral blood. All receptors derive from a man between 60 and 70 years old who had recovered from COVID-19.

The genes are TRBV12-5 and TRBJ1-2, with TRBD1 as a possible D gene (6 bases). V lost 5 bases and J lost 3, with 13 bases in between. This CDR3 contains 14 residues. The germline V gene encodes CDR1 LGHNT and CDR2 FRNRAP. The CDR3 nucleotides read TGTGCTAGTGGTGGAGATGACAGGTACTATGGCTACACCTTC. It encodes CASGGDDRYYGYTF.

The CDR3 spells CASSPQDRGGYNSPLHF. The CDR3 DNA sequence: TGTGCCAGCTCACCGCAGGACAGGGGCGGCTATAATTCACCCCTCCACTTT. The chain uses TRBV18 and TRBJ1-6; TRBD1 matches at 9 bases. Germline values: CDR1 KGHSH, CDR2 LQKENI. The V gene end was trimmed by 3 bases and the J gene end by 3 bases; junction bases not matched to a gene: 6. This CDR3 contains 17 residues.

The rearrangement joins TRBV29-1 to TRBJ1-1, with TRBD1 as a possible D gene (5 bases). Deletions cut 5 bases from V and 1 base from J, with 11 bases between. The CDR3 runs to 13 residues. Per the germline V gene, CDR1 is SQVTM and CDR2 is ANQGSEA. CDR3 nucleotide sequence: TGCAGCGTTCCACAGGTACCGAACACTGAAGCTTTCTTT. Protein sequence: CSVPQVPNTEAFF.

Only one count was recorded for this clone. The chain uses TRBV20-1 and TRBJ2-2; possible D gene TRBD2, 5 bases. Germline CDR1 reads DFQATT; CDR2 reads SNEGSKA (reference sequence). Deletions cut 3 bases from V and 9 bases from J, with 8 bases between. The CDR3 sequence is 11 residues long. The CDR3 sequence is CSARGSRELFF. CDR3 coding DNA: TGCAGTGCTAGGGGGAGCAGGGAGCTGTTTTTT.

This sequence joins TRBV6-5 and TRBJ2-6; 7 positions agree with TRBD1. Per germline, CDR1 MNHEY and CDR2 SVGAGI. The ends lost 7 bases at V and 13 bases at J; junction bases unmatched: 13. The CDR3 has 14 amino acids. The CDR3 DNA follows: TGTGCCAGCAATCCGACAGGGTCTCCACGAGTCCTGACTTTC. Amino acids: CASNPTGSPRVLTF.

This clone appeared once. The chain carries TRBV4-2 and TRBJ2-4, with 8 bases that match TRBD2. This CDR3 has 19 residues. V was pared by 4 bases and J by 0 bases, with 14 bases of the junction left unmatched. Germline loops: CDR1 LGHNA, CDR2 YNFKEQ. CDR3: CASSRVTGQRGLAKNIQYF. Written as DNA, the CDR3 is TGTGCCAGCAGCCGAGTGACTGGGCAGCGGGGGTTAGCCAAAAACATTCAGTACTTC.

V usage is TRBV10-3 and J usage is TRBJ2-5; D is possibly TRBD1 (5 bases). Germline values: CDR1 ENHRY, CDR2 SYGVKD. V dropped 0 bases and J dropped 3 bases, with 14 bases sitting between them. This CDR3 spans 16 amino acids. CDR3 bases: TGTGCCATCAGTGAGTCGAAGGGGATCTTGGAAGAGACCCAGTACTTC. Protein product: CAISESKGILEETQYF.

The rearrangement uses TRBV19 and TRBJ1-2, with D possibly TRBD1 on 6 matching bases. With 3 bases removed from V and 8 bases from J, the gap between germline ends came to 16 bases. The CDR3 length is 14 residues. The germline V gene encodes CDR1 LNHDA and CDR2 SQIVND (reference sequence). The DNA of the CDR3 is TGTGCCAGTAGTATGGACAGCCAAGGAAGCGGCTACACCTTC. Protein sequence: CASSMDSQGSGYTF.

This clone was seen only a few times. V and J are TRBV9 and TRBJ1-6; D unresolved. CDR3 length: 13 residues. V shed 0 bases and J shed 9 bases, with 7 bases lying between them. Germline assignment: CDR1 SGDLS and CDR2 YYNGEE. The CDR3 region is CASSVVPGSPLHF. The CDR3 DNA reads TGTGCCAGCAGCGTAGTGCCGGGTTCACCCCTCCACTTT.

The chain carries TRBV11-3 and TRBJ2-1; 7 positions agree with TRBD1. Per germline, CDR1 SGHNT and CDR2 YENEEA. The CDR3 consists of 15 residues. J was trimmed by 8 bases and V by 4 bases; bases with no gene match: 11. CDR3 sequence: CASSSRQGLEDEQFF. DNA for the CDR3: TGTGCCAGCAGCTCCAGACAGGGTCTCGAGGATGAGCAGTTCTTC.

The chain joins TRBV11-2 to TRBJ1-3; 7 bases match TRBD1. J lost 0 bases, V lost 5 bases, and 7 bases had no gene match. Germline loops: CDR1 SGHAT, CDR2 FQNNGV. The CDR3 spans 16 residues. This CDR3 is CASSGGGLNSGNTIYF. The CDR3 region has the DNA TGTGCCAGCAGCGGAGGGGGCCTGAACTCTGGAAACACCATATATTTT.

The CDR3 nucleotides read TGTGCCAGCAGCTTGGCCAACGGCGGCGGCACCGGGGAGCTGTTTTTT. This translates into CASSLANGGGTGELFF. This chain joins TRBV5-4 and TRBJ2-2; D gene unclear. CDR1 is SGHNT and CDR2 is YYREEE in the germline V gene (reference sequence). V shed 0 bases and J shed 4 bases, with 13 bases lying between them. CDR3 length equals 16 residues.

This rearrangement joins TRBV6-5 to TRBJ1-2; D is undetermined. Germline V gene lookup returns CDR1 MNHEY and CDR2 SVGAGI. The CDR3 has 13 amino acids. The germline V and J ends were trimmed by 10 bases and 8 bases, with 20 bases remaining between them. The CDR3 nucleotides read TGTGCCACCCAAGGTCGGGTGCTCGAGGGCTACACCTTC. Translated, it gives CATQGRVLEGYTF.

This clone was seen just once. This rearrangement joins TRBV10-3 to TRBJ2-2, with 13 bases aligning to TRBD2. With 4 bases clipped from V and 1 base from J, the junction kept 12 bases outside the gene matches. This CDR3 comprises 20 residues. Looked up from germline, CDR1 is ENHRY and CDR2 is SYGVKD. CDR3 amino acids: CAISGGPGLAGLGNTGELFF. In DNA form, the CDR3 reads TGTGCCATCAGTGGGGGTCCGGGACTAGCGGGGTTGGGGAACACCGGGGAGCTGTTTTTT.

The sample holds one count of this clone. This chain connects TRBV6-2 or TRBV6-3 to TRBJ1-2, with D perhaps matching TRBD1 (5 bases). The germline V gene encodes CDR1 MNHEY and CDR2 SVGEGT. V lost 6 bases and J lost 2, with 10 bases in between. The CDR3 is made up of 13 amino acids. This CDR3 reads CASSKTENYGYTF. CDR3 nucleotide sequence: TGTGCCAGCAGCAAGACAGAAAACTATGGCTACACCTTC.

The genes are TRBV19 and TRBJ2-1; 8 positions match TRBD2. The length of the CDR3 is 15 residues. CDR1 is LNHDA, CDR2 SQIVND, per germline (reference sequence). Unmatched junction bases numbered 5, after V lost 7 bases and J lost 0 bases. This CDR3 reads CASTAGVSSYNEQFF. The CDR3 region has the DNA TGTGCCAGTACAGCGGGGGTATCCTCCTACAATGAGCAGTTCTTC. The whole variable domain, filled in from reference TRBV19 and TRBJ2-1, reads DGGITQSPKYLFRKEGQNVTLSCEQNLNHDAMYWYRQDPGQGLRLIYYSQIVNDFQKGDIAEGYSVSREKKESFPLTVTSAQKNPTAFYLCASTAGVSSYNEQFFGPGTRLTVL.

This chain links TRBV5-4 with TRBJ1-2, with a weak D call TRBD1 (6 bases). CDR1 is SGHNT and CDR2 is YYREEE in the germline V gene (reference sequence). The CDR3 sequence is 14 residues long. V lost 0 bases and J lost 4, with 10 bases in between. The CDR3 region is CASSLDTGIYGYTF. In DNA form, the CDR3 reads TGTGCCAGCAGCTTGGACACAGGGATCTATGGCTACACCTTC.

The rearrangement joins TRBV9 to TRBJ2-1; 8 bases are a match to TRBD1. The V and J ends lost 3 bases and 3 bases, in that order; junction bases with no gene match: 11. The CDR3 runs to 17 residues. Germline V gives CDR1 SGDLS, CDR2 YYNGEE. The CDR3 spells CASSAGLDRALYNEQFF. In DNA, the CDR3 is TGTGCCAGCAGCGCTGGGCTGGACAGGGCTCTCTACAATGAGCAGTTCTTC.